Listed below are T cell receptor beta chains from one sample, sequenced in a study of T cell repertoires in cytomegalovirus infection. These TCRs are of unknown antigen specificity. TCRdb independently ran MiXCR on the reads; one entry per CDR3 protein. Altogether about 130,000 distinct CDR3 sequences are present, roughly 32% being singletons, with the ten largest covering 45% to 65%. The material was CD8+ T cells from cultured PBMCs, obtained from culture after CMV antigen stimulation. All receptors come from a human donor in good health (CMV status not recorded). Some clones in this sample may be carry-over from other donors' samples. The CDR3 runs from the conserved cysteine through the conserved F or W. Each record gives: D gene, V gene, J gene, clone size, CDR3 protein, CDR3 DNA. A D gene is named only where the DNA matches it firmly. Expanded clones are given a class, and other clones once, few, many or no size at all.

d_gene: .
v_gene: TRBV28
j_gene: TRBJ1-5
abundance: many
CDR3aa: CASSEQGALGQPQHF
CDR3nt: TGTGCCAGCAGCGAACAAGGGGCCTTGGGTCAGCCCCAGCATTTT

d_gene: .
v_gene: TRBV24-1
j_gene: TRBJ2-1
abundance: many
CDR3aa: CATSDSGDTSYNEQFF
CDR3nt: TGTGCCACCAGTGATTCGGGAGACACTTCCTACAATGAGCAGTTCTTC

d_gene: .
v_gene: TRBV4-1
j_gene: TRBJ1-5
abundance: .
CDR3aa: CASSQGGPEEGSQPQHF
CDR3nt: TGCGCCAGCAGCCAAGGGGGCCCAGAGGAGGGATCCCAGCCCCAGCATTTT

d_gene: .
v_gene: TRBV2
j_gene: TRBJ2-5
abundance: few
CDR3aa: CASSRQGRVQETQYF
CDR3nt: TGTGCCAGCAGTCGGCAAGGACGAGTTCAAGAGACCCAGTACTTC

d_gene: .
v_gene: TRBV4-1
j_gene: TRBJ2-5
abundance: many
CDR3aa: CASSPPGGETQYF
CDR3nt: TGCGCCAGCAGCCCTCCCGGGGGAGAGACCCAGTACTTC

d_gene: TRBD1
v_gene: TRBV4-1
j_gene: TRBJ1-6
abundance: few
CDR3aa: CASSLSQGTGSPLHF
CDR3nt: TGCGCCAGCAGCCTTTCACAGGGGACGGGCTCACCCCTCCACTTT

d_gene: .
v_gene: TRBV2
j_gene: TRBJ2-1
abundance: few
CDR3aa: CASSGDQTHYNEQFF
CDR3nt: TGTGCCAGCAGTGGGGACCAGACCCACTACAATGAGCAGTTCTTC

d_gene: TRBD1
v_gene: TRBV2
j_gene: TRBJ1-4
abundance: .
CDR3aa: CASSEFPARDRVNEKLFF
CDR3nt: TGTGCCAGCAGTGAGTTCCCCGCCCGGGACAGGGTAAATGAAAAACTGTTTTTT

d_gene: .
v_gene: TRBV6-1
j_gene: TRBJ1-5
abundance: .
CDR3aa: CASSYAGEDQPQHF
CDR3nt: TGTGCCAGCAGTTACGCAGGGGAGGACCAGCCCCAGCATTTT

d_gene: .
v_gene: TRBV19
j_gene: TRBJ1-6
abundance: few
CDR3aa: CASVASSYNSPLHF
CDR3nt: TGTGCCAGTGTCGCCAGCTCCTATAATTCACCCCTCCACTTT

d_gene: .
v_gene: TRBV25-1
j_gene: TRBJ1-2
abundance: .
CDR3aa: CASSVDKNYGYTF
CDR3nt: TGTGCCAGCAGTGTAGACAAGAACTATGGCTACACCTTC

d_gene: .
v_gene: TRBV10-3
j_gene: TRBJ2-7
abundance: .
CDR3aa: CAITRDPQGGYEQYF
CDR3nt: TGTGCCATCACCCGGGACCCACAAGGGGGCTACGAGCAGTACTTC

d_gene: .
v_gene: TRBV28
j_gene: TRBJ2-1
abundance: .
CDR3aa: CASSFGGGQNEQFF
CDR3nt: TGTGCCAGCAGTTTCGGGGGCGGCCAGAATGAGCAGTTCTTC

d_gene: TRBD1
v_gene: TRBV7-8
j_gene: TRBJ1-5
abundance: .
CDR3aa: CASSLSRQGAYQPQHF
CDR3nt: TGTGCCAGCAGCTTATCCCGACAGGGGGCCTATCAGCCCCAGCATTTT

d_gene: .
v_gene: TRBV12-3/TRBV12-4
j_gene: TRBJ1-5
abundance: .
CDR3aa: CASSGEARNQPQHF
CDR3nt: TGTGCCAGCAGTGGGGAAGCGAGAAATCAGCCCCAGCATTTT

d_gene: TRBD1
v_gene: TRBV24-1
j_gene: TRBJ2-4
abundance: once
CDR3aa: CATSDSKQGLAKNIQYF
CDR3nt: TGTGCCACCAGTGATTCGAAACAGGGGTTGGCCAAAAACATTCAGTACTTC

d_gene: TRBD1
v_gene: TRBV6-1
j_gene: TRBJ2-7
abundance: .
CDR3aa: CASRVRDRVAGEQYF
CDR3nt: TGTGCCAGCAGGGTAAGGGACAGGGTAGCCGGCGAGCAGTACTTC

d_gene: TRBD1
v_gene: TRBV28
j_gene: TRBJ2-7
abundance: few
CDR3aa: CASSFYETTGTGRHEQYF
CDR3nt: TGTGCCAGCAGTTTCTACGAGACAACCGGGACAGGGCGCCACGAGCAGTACTTC